This T cell receptor beta chain came from a study of cytomegalovirus exposure and HLA in healthy donors. Findings and limits, study-wide: Among TCR beta chains, those listed as cytomegalovirus-associated numbered over 150. It was likely that a cluster of highly shared sequence variants was a sequencing artifact. Across all donors, roughly uniform sequencing depth was an assumption of the presence/absence analyses.

Germline-derived CDR1 and CDR2 are SGHRS and YFSETQ. The junction had 3 bases not matched to a gene; V was cut back by 4 bases and J by 3 bases. This CDR3 has 14 amino acids. Points on this clone: No antigen is known for it.

Amplification used 60 Vbeta primers and 13 Jbeta primers. The data were produced by immunoSEQ multiplex PCR, yet TCRdb's version contains in-frame clones alone and is incomplete. Of fewer than 200,000 clones in the sample, 60% to 80% were seen once. The receptor was derived from a man aged 25-40 years in good health and CMV-seropositive. The specimen was PBMCs. The chain joins TRBV5-1 to TRBJ2-5; 10 bases match TRBD1. As DNA, the CDR3 is TGCGCCAGCAGCCCTGGGACAGGGGAAGAGACCCAGTACTTC. Protein product: CASSPGTGEETQYF.